Below, 15 T cell receptor beta chains from the same sample are listed, as sequenced in a study of blood T cell repertoires in COVID-19 (dated by TCRdb to about 2020). Library preparation used the immunoSEQ multiplex PCR assay. Imported from immuneACCESS, the table was reduced by TCRdb to in-frame sequences with V and J called. These copies leave out some clones; in studies compared against another copy, an unresolved V gene accounts for under half, and the cause of the remainder is not known. The sample table shows under 250,000 clones, and approximately 88% are seen once. The ten top clones hold around 30% of the sample. The specimen sequenced was peripheral blood. All receptors derive from a man aged 35-49 years with acute or convalescent COVID-19.

The rearrangement uses TRBV25-1 and TRBJ2-1; 12 nucleotides line up with TRBD2. Germline CDR1 and CDR2: MGHDK and SYGVNS. CDR3 length: 16 amino acids. Trimming removed 1 base from V and 8 bases from J; junction bases left unmatched: 6. The CDR3 region is CASSEFETSGSYEQFF. In nucleotides, the CDR3 is TGTGCCAGCAGTGAATTTGAGACTAGCGGGAGCTATGAGCAGTTCTTC.

In this sample, this clone turned up once. The rearrangement uses TRBV20-1 and TRBJ1-2; 10 bases match TRBD1. Germline V lookup: CDR1 DFQATT, CDR2 SNEGSKA (reference sequence). This CDR3 contains 11 residues. The CDR3 nucleotides are TGCAGCGCCGAACGACAGGGGGCTGTCACCTTC. This gives the protein CSAERQGAVTF.

V and J are TRBV9 and TRBJ2-1; 10 bases are shared with TRBD1. CDR3 length: 16 residues. CDR1 and CDR2 (germline): SGDLS, YYNGEE. The V segment lost 0 bases and the J segment 4 bases; nucleotides outside the gene matches: 4. The CDR3 spells CASSVDEDRGYNEQFF. DNA for the CDR3: TGTGCCAGCAGCGTAGATGAGGACAGGGGGTACAATGAGCAGTTCTTC.

The chain employs TRBV2 and TRBJ1-3; 7 bases align to TRBD1. The CDR3 loop spans 14 amino acids. The germline V gene encodes CDR1 SNHLY and CDR2 FYNNEI. V shed 4 bases and J 2 bases; nucleotides not matched to a gene: 2. CDR3 protein: CASSGDRAGNTIYF. CDR3 bases: TGTGCCAGCAGTGGGGACAGAGCTGGAAACACCATATATTTT.

The chain has TRBV7-9 and TRBJ2-2; possible D gene TRBD2, 6 bases. This CDR3 is built from 14 residues. Trimming removed 1 base at V and 5 bases at J, with 8 bases between. Germline V gene data show CDR1 as SEHNR and CDR2 as FQNEAQ (reference sequence). The CDR3 DNA reads as TGTGCCAGCAGCTTAGGAGGAGGGACCGGGGAGCTGTTTTTT. Translating it yields CASSLGGGTGELFF.

The genes are TRBV24-1 and TRBJ2-2; D is undetermined. The CDR3 sequence is 14 residues long. Germline V CDR1 and CDR2: KGHDR, SFDVKD. V was pared by 4 bases and J by 0 bases, with 5 bases between. CDR3 sequence (DNA): TGTGCCACCAGTGACAGGACGAACACCGGGGAGCTGTTTTTT. Protein: CATSDRTNTGELFF.

This clone has just a few counts. V gene TRBV6-6 combines with J gene TRBJ1-4, with 7 bases lining up with TRBD1. Trimming cost V 2 bases and J 5 bases; bases outside gene matches: 5. Germline CDR1 and CDR2: MNHNY and SVGAGI (reference sequence). The CDR3 runs 15 residues. CDR3 DNA: TGTGCCAGCAGTTACAGTGGACAGGAGAATGAAAAACTGTTTTTT. This codes for CASSYSGQENEKLFF.

This clone was detected many times. CDR3: CASQGQFGRETQYF. CDR3 coding DNA: TGTGCCAGTCAAGGACAGTTCGGAAGGGAGACCCAGTACTTC. The chain employs TRBV28 and TRBJ2-5, with a possible D match to TRBD1 (6 bases). This CDR3 contains 14 residues. The V end was cut by 9 bases, the J end by 5 bases, with 19 bases between. CDR1 is MDHEN, CDR2 SYDVKM, per germline. The full variable domain, with the rest looked up from reference TRBV28 and TRBJ2-5, is DVKVTQSSRYLVKRTGEKVFLECVQDMDHENMFWYRQDPGLGLRLIYFSYDVKMKEKGDIPEGYSVSREKKERFSLILESASTNQTSMYLCASQGQFGRETQYFGPGTRLLVL.

V gene TRBV6-5 combines with J gene TRBJ2-5; 7 bases match TRBD2. Germline loops: CDR1 MNHEY, CDR2 SVGAGI. The CDR3 spans 14 residues. J gave up 1 base and V 5 bases, and 4 bases lay outside the gene matches. The CDR3 DNA is TGTGCCAGCAGTAACCCTAGCGGCCAAGAGACCCAGTACTTC. It yields the protein CASSNPSGQETQYF.

The J gene is TRBJ1-1, the V gene TRBV29-1; TRBD1 aligns across 10 bases. The CDR3 runs to 12 residues. The germline CDR1 and CDR2 sequences are SQVTM and ANQGSEA. Trimming took 6 bases from V and 7 from J; bases not matched to a gene: 5. The DNA of the CDR3 is TGCAGCGTCCGGGACAGGGGAAGTGAAGCTTTCTTT. Translating gives CSVRDRGSEAFF.

This clone was seen more than once but under ten times. One junction end does not reproduce the germline sequence, and a read error may be involved. This chain connects TRBV3-1 (or the pseudogene TRBV3-2) to TRBJ2-4; a possible D gene is TRBD2 (6 bases). The germline V gene encodes CDR1 LGHDT and CDR2 YNNKEL (reference sequence). This CDR3 comprises 12 residues. CDR3 bases: TGTGCCAGCAGCCAAGAAGGAGGGAGGTTGGACTTC. This sequence encodes CASSQEGGRLDF.

The gene calls are TRBV10-1 and TRBJ1-1; possible D gene TRBD1, 5 bases. In germline, CDR1 is WNHNN, CDR2 SYGVQD (reference sequence). CDR3 size: 14 residues. Trimming removed 4 bases at V and 0 bases at J, with 9 bases between. CDR3 DNA sequence: TGCGCCAGCAGTGGTGGGGCCATGAACACTGAAGCTTTCTTT. The encoded protein is CASSGGAMNTEAFF.

In this sample, this clone turned up once. The V and J genes are TRBV11-2 and TRBJ2-7; 9 bases fit TRBD1. CDR3 size: 14 residues. The germline CDR1 and CDR2 sequences are SGHAT and FQNNGV. Trimming took 6 bases from V and 0 from J; bases not matched to a gene: 3. The CDR3 reads CASRPQGASYEQYF. CDR3 DNA: TGTGCCAGCAGGCCACAGGGGGCCTCCTACGAGCAGTACTTC.

This rearrangement joins TRBV19 to TRBJ1-1; D is undetermined. Germline loops: CDR1 LNHDA, CDR2 SQIVND (reference sequence). This CDR3 has 14 residues. The V and J ends lost 1 base and 3 bases respectively, with 9 bases between them. CDR3 region: CASSIVARDTEAFF. The DNA of the CDR3 is TGTGCCAGTAGTATAGTTGCCCGGGACACTGAAGCTTTCTTT.

This chain connects TRBV9 to TRBJ2-1, with 7 bases identical to TRBD2. CDR3 length equals 16 residues. Germline loops: CDR1 SGDLS, CDR2 YYNGEE. Trimming removed 2 bases from V and 0 bases from J; junction bases left unmatched: 5. In DNA form, the CDR3 reads TGTGCCAGCAGCGTTACTAGCGCCATCTCCTACAATGAGCAGTTCTTC. This gives the protein CASSVTSAISYNEQFF. Full variable domain (outside the CDR3, taken from reference TRBV9 and TRBJ2-1): DSGVTQTPKHLITATGQRVTLRCSPRSGDLSVYWYQQSLDQGLQFLIQYYNGEERAKGNILERFSAQQFPDLHSELNLSSLELGDSALYFCASSVTSAISYNEQFFGPGTRLTVL.